The TCR beta chain described here comes from a study of CD8 T cells in ankylosing spondylitis. Study outcomes and limitations: What seemed typical of ankylosing spondylitis blood was a TCR beta motif built from several highly homologous variants.

Each CDR3 protein is one row after TCRdb ran MiXCR on the 5' RACE reads. The sample holds about 390,000 distinct CDR3 sequences, around 20% seen once. About this clonotype: Its cognate antigen is unknown.

The germline V and J ends were trimmed by 4 bases and 0 bases, with 14 bases remaining between them. The CDR3 consists of 16 residues. In germline, CDR1 is WNHNN, CDR2 SYGVQD (reference sequence). The material sequenced was blood, either unsorted or a sorted T cell fraction (not recorded which). The TCR sequence derives from a male donor with ankylosing spondylitis. The rearrangement uses TRBV10-1 and TRBJ2-3, with D possibly matching TRBD1 (6 bases). CDR3 DNA sequence: TGCGCCAGCAGTGGCCCCGACAGGTTGAGCACAGATACGCAGTATTTT. Its translation is CASSGPDRLSTDTQYF.